This T cell receptor beta chain was found in a study of blood T cell repertoires in COVID-19. At the level of the study: Sample material is recorded as cDNA or gDNA derived from T cells, B-cell-depleted T cells, or PBMCs.

Participants' reported clinical history set cohort assignment. Germline CDR1 and CDR2: MNHEY and SVGAGI. The CDR3 contains 14 residues. Trimming at V came to 5 bases and at J to 5 bases, leaving 5 bases not matched to a gene. Authors' analysis steps: Cell counts per sample came from amplifying reference gene primers. The table came from immunoSEQ multiplex PCR; TCRdb's copy has only in-frame clones and leaves some out. That table supplies the V and J calls and clone size; D and trimming were determined from the DNA. Of roughly 360,000 clones listed, roughly 90% were seen once; the top ten hold over 0.9%.

This sequence was found in a woman aged 30 to 39 with acute COVID-19. V is TRBV6-5 and J is TRBJ1-1, with TRBD1 matching over 10 bases. Input material: PBMCs or T cells enriched from blood (not recorded which). CDR3 in DNA: TGTGCCAGCAGTAAACCGGGACAGGGGACTGAAGCTTTCTTT. It is translated as CASSKPGQGTEAFF.